This T cell receptor (beta chain) was profiled in a study of T cell repertoires in cytomegalovirus infection. Background on the study: Indications came from public TCR beta signatures; they pointed to CMV infection and to a matching HLA type. Findings and caveats of the study: HLA-C-restricted CMV-specific TCR beta clonotypes prevailed in the ex vivo response.

V lost 3 bases, J lost 4 bases, and 12 bases lay in between. There are 14 residues in the CDR3. The table lists this clonotype with many counts. Its matching antigen is unknown. TCRdb passed the reads through MiXCR, listing each CDR3 protein once. This sample yields 300,000 to 450,000 distinct CDR3 sequences, of which 18% are seen a single time; 7.5% to 9.5% belongs to the top ten. The sample taken for sequencing was PBMCs. The chain recombines TRBV12-3 or TRBV12-4 with TRBJ2-5; D is perhaps TRBD1 (6 bases). The sequence came from a human donor in good health (CMV status not recorded). Some clones in this sample may be carry-over from other donors' samples. CDR3: CASSLGQGRETQYF. DNA of the CDR3: TGTGCCAGCAGTTTGGGGCAGGGGAGAGAGACCCAGTACTTC.